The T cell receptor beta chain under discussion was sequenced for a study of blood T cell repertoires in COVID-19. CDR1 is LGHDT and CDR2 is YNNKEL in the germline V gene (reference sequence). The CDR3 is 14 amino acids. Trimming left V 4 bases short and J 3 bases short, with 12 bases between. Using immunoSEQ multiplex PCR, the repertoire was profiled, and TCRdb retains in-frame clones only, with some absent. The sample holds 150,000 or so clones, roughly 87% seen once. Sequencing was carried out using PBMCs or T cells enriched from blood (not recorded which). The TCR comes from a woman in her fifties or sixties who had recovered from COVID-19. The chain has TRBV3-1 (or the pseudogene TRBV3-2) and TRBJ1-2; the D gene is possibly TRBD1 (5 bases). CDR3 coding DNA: TGTGCCAGCAGCCCCGCTAGGGGTCACTATGGCTACACCTTC. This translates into CASSPARGHYGYTF.